One and the same sample provided the 9 T cell receptor beta chains below, sequenced in a study of T cells in localized non-small cell lung cancer. Sequencing was performed with immunoSEQ multiplex PCR; in TCRdb, only in-frame clones are kept and a portion is missing. The sample lists a few thousand clones, roughly 29% occurring once. The sample was lung tumor tissue, taken before any cancer treatment. The origin of the receptors is a male donor older than 55 with stage I lung adenocarcinoma.

This clone was detected only a few times. This sequence joins TRBV11-3 and TRBJ2-7, with TRBD1 as a possible D gene (6 bases). The germline V and J ends were trimmed by 3 bases and 3 bases, with 15 bases remaining between them. CDR1 and CDR2 from the germline V gene are SGHNT and YENEEA. The CDR3 extends over 15 amino acids. CDR3 sequence (DNA): TGTGCCAGCAGCTTTGGACAGCTTATTTTCTACGAGCAGTACGTC. Translating gives CASSFGQLIFYEQYV.

The rearrangement uses TRBV11-3 and TRBJ2-1; 12 nucleotides line up with TRBD2. The CDR3 runs to 15 residues. In germline, CDR1 is SGHNT, CDR2 YENEEA. The ends lost 5 bases at V and 4 bases at J; junction bases unmatched: 3. This chain's CDR3 is CASSTTSGGYNEQFF. CDR3 sequence (DNA): TGTGCCAGCAGCACTACTAGCGGGGGGTACAATGAGCAGTTCTTC.

This clone was seen a few times. The gene calls are TRBV7-5 and TRBJ2-3; no check of the table's D call, TRBD2, against the DNA was made. TRBV7-5 is termed a pseudogene. The CDR3 contains 16 residues. The CDR3 loop reads CASSLLAGLPSDTQYF. In DNA form, the CDR3 reads TGTGCCAGCAGCTTGCTAGCGGGACTCCCAAGCGATACGCAGTATTTT.

This clone was found a few times. The rearrangement uses TRBV11-3 and TRBJ1-1; the D is unclear. Germline V gives CDR1 SGHNT, CDR2 YENEEA. The length of the CDR3 is 15 residues. Trimming stripped 0 bases from V and 9 bases from J, with 17 bases between. The CDR3 sequence: CASSLDSRSLAQAFF. The CDR3 coding sequence is TGTGCCAGCAGCTTAGATTCCCGGTCTCTGGCCCAAGCTTTCTTT. Full variable domain (outside the CDR3, taken from reference TRBV11-3 and TRBJ1-1): EAGVVQSPRYKIIEKKQPVAFWCNPISGHNTLYWYLQNLGQGPELLIRYENEEAVDDSQLPKDRFSAERLKGVDSTLKIQPAELGDSAVYLCASSLDSRSLAQAFFGQGTRLTVV.

This clone was counted between two and nine times. The chain couples TRBV9 to TRBJ1-6, with D perhaps TRBD1 (5 bases). CDR1 and CDR2 from the germline V gene are SGDLS and YYNGEE. Trimming removed 5 bases from V and 11 bases from J, with 14 bases in between. CDR3 size: 13 residues. DNA of the CDR3: TGTGCCAGCAGTGAAGGGGCGACCCCACCCCTCCACTTT. Its protein product is CASSEGATPPLHF. Combining the CDR3 with reference TRBV9 and TRBJ1-6 gives the whole variable domain DSGVTQTPKHLITATGQRVTLRCSPRSGDLSVYWYQQSLDQGLQFLIQYYNGEERAKGNILERFSAQQFPDLHSELNLSSLELGDSALYFCASSEGATPPLHFGNGTRLTVT.

The V call is TRBV11-3, the J call TRBJ2-5; 13 bases line up with TRBD2. CDR1 is SGHNT and CDR2 is YENEEA in the germline V gene. The CDR3 is 17 amino acids. V was clipped by 5 bases and J by 0 bases; unmatched bases: 6. In DNA form, the CDR3 reads TGTGCCAGCAGCGCCGGACTAGCGGGAGCGTACCAAGAGACCCAGTACTTC. Its protein is CASSAGLAGAYQETQYF.

The chain is built from TRBV28 and TRBJ2-7; perhaps TRBD1 as D (6 bases). Trimming shortened V by 5 bases and J by 3 bases, and 17 bases separated the two germline ends. The CDR3 loop spans 15 amino acids. The V gene's germline CDR1 is MDHEN and CDR2 SYDVKM. In DNA form, the CDR3 reads TGTGCCAGCAGTCGCCGGGACAACGCCTACTACGAGCAGTACTTC. It translates to CASSRRDNAYYEQYF.

This clone is medium-sized (0.01 to 0.1%) by share. The V gene is TRBV11-3, the J gene TRBJ2-2, with 14 bases matching TRBD2. V trimming: 5 bases; J trimming: 5 bases; junction bases outside the gene matches: 10. The V gene's germline CDR1 is SGHNT and CDR2 YENEEA. CDR3 size: 18 residues. In DNA form, the CDR3 reads TGTGCCAGCAGCGGCCGACTAGCGGGAGGGCCAGGGACCGGGGAGCTGTTTTTT. Its protein is CASSGRLAGGPGTGELFF.

Here the CDR3 reads CASSTTRRRTANEQFF. For the CDR3, the DNA is TGTGCCAGCTCAACTACCCGCAGACGGACAGCAAATGAGCAGTTCTTC. V is TRBV18 and J is TRBJ2-1, with D perhaps TRBD1 (6 bases). The CDR3 sequence is 16 residues long. Germline lookup yields CDR1 KGHSH and CDR2 LQKENI. V lost 5 bases, J lost 7 bases, and 21 bases lay in between.